This T cell receptor beta chain derives from a study of blood T cell repertoires in COVID-19. Study-level background: T cells, B-cell-depleted T cells, or PBMCs provided the cDNA or gDNA that served as material.

CDR3 length: 18 residues. The germline V and J ends were trimmed by 2 bases and 0 bases, with 14 bases remaining between them. CDR1 and CDR2 (germline): LNHDA, SQIVND (reference sequence). Original data processing: By means of reference gene primer amplification, nucleated cell counts were estimated. Data came from immunoSEQ multiplex PCR; TCRdb stores just in-frame clones and leaves some out. The DNA gave D and trimming, while V, J and clone size come from that table. There are over 200,000 clones in the sample; 80% to 90% occur only once, and roughly 8.2% lies in the top ten. This TCR derives from a woman between 45 and 65 years old with acute or convalescent COVID-19. Sequenced sample: peripheral blood. This sequence joins TRBV19 and TRBJ2-6, with D possibly matching TRBD1 (5 bases). Here the CDR3 reads CASSITPGQLSGANVLTF. CDR3 DNA: TGTGCCAGTAGTATAACGCCAGGACAACTCTCTGGGGCCAACGTCCTGACTTTC. Filled out from reference TRBV19 and TRBJ2-6, the complete variable domain reads DGGITQSPKYLFRKEGQNVTLSCEQNLNHDAMYWYRQDPGQGLRLIYYSQIVNDFQKGDIAEGYSVSREKKESFPLTVTSAQKNPTAFYLCASSITPGQLSGANVLTFGAGSRLTVL.